This is a list of T cell receptor beta chains from one sample in a study of T cell repertoires in cytomegalovirus infection. MiXCR, applied by TCRdb to the reads, yields one record per CDR3 protein. The table includes hundreds of thousands of distinct CDR3 sequences, roughly 31% detected once. The sequenced sample consisted of PBMCs. These receptor sequences come from a human donor in good health (CMV status not recorded). Some clones in this sample may be carry-over from other donors' samples. Both conserved end residues are part of each CDR3. D genes are given only for firm matches. Expanded clones get a size class; other rows say once, few or many, or leave the size out.

clone size,J gene,D gene,V gene,CDR3 DNA,CDR3 protein
few,TRBJ2-1,.,TRBV20-1,TGCAGTGCTAATTTAGCCTTCCGCTCCTACAATGAGCAGTTCTTC,CSANLAFRSYNEQFF
.,TRBJ1-1,.,TRBV7-9,TGTGCCAGCAGCTCCGAGGCGGGGGCGATGAACACTGAAGCTTTCTTT,CASSSEAGAMNTEAFF
few,TRBJ1-3,.,TRBV6-5,TGTGCCAGCAGTTACAGTCAGCCCTCTGGAAACACCATATATTTT,CASSYSQPSGNTIYF
.,TRBJ1-3,.,TRBV9,TGTGCCAGCAGCGCCTACCCCTCTGGAAACACCATATATTTT,CASSAYPSGNTIYF
.,TRBJ2-7,.,TRBV5-6,TGTGCCAGCAGCTTGGTAAGGGACGGCGGCGAGCAGTACTTC,CASSLVRDGGEQYF
.,TRBJ2-7,TRBD1,TRBV6-6,TGTGCCACATCCGGGACAGGGTCCTACGAGCAGTACTTC,CATSGTGSYEQYF
many,TRBJ2-7,.,TRBV7-2,TGTGCCAGCAGCGGTAACAGTGGTTTCGAGCAGTACTTC,CASSGNSGFEQYF
.,TRBJ2-3,.,TRBV7-9,TGTGCCAGCAGCGATGAAACAGATACGCAGTATTTT,CASSDETDTQYF
.,TRBJ2-5,TRBD2,TRBV4-1,TGCGCCAGCAGCCAGATGTTGGCTAGCGGGGGGGGATTCCAAGAGACCCAGTACTTC,CASSQMLASGGGFQETQYF
.,TRBJ1-1,.,TRBV4-1,TGCGCCAGCAGCCAGAGCGGACAGAGAAACACTGAAGCTTTCTTT,CASSQSGQRNTEAFF
few,TRBJ1-1,.,TRBV7-2,TGTGCCAGCAGCTTAGATCCGGGGAGGACCACTGAAGCTTTCTTT,CASSLDPGRTTEAFF
few,TRBJ1-6,.,TRBV4-1,TGCGCCAGCAGCCAAGAAAGGCTTTCACCCCTCCACTTT,CASSQERLSPLHF
.,TRBJ1-1,TRBD1,TRBV7-3,TGTGCCAGCAGCCCCACTGACAGGGGGGAGCTTTTTGCGAACACTGAAGCTTTCTTT,CASSPTDRGELFANTEAFF
few,TRBJ1-2,TRBD1,TRBV7-2,TGTGCCAGCAGCTTAGACCCTCCGACAGGGAACTATGGCTACACCTTC,CASSLDPPTGNYGYTF
.,TRBJ2-1,.,TRBV7-9,TGTGCCAGCAGCACCCGGACAGACACCTACAATGAGCAGTTCTTC,CASSTRTDTYNEQFF
many,TRBJ2-5,.,TRBV7-2,TGTGCCAGCAGCCGAAAAGAGACCCAGTACTTC,CASSRKETQYF
many,TRBJ2-2,TRBD2,TRBV7-8,TGTGCCAGCAGCTTAGGCCGGGGGGAATACACCGGGGAGCTGTTTTTT,CASSLGRGEYTGELFF
.,TRBJ1-1,TRBD1,TRBV12-3/TRBV12-4,TGTGCCAGCAGTACCCAGGGGGCTCTTTGGGGTAGCACTGAAGCTTTCTTT,CASSTQGALWGSTEAFF
.,TRBJ1-2,.,TRBV19,TGTGCCAGTAGTATCCCTCGTGGGACCCGCTACACCTTC,CASSIPRGTRYTF
few,TRBJ2-7,.,TRBV6-4,TGTGCCAGCAGTGACTCGATTGGGACAAGGCGACGGACCTACGAGCAGTACTTC,CASSDSIGTRRRTYEQYF
.,TRBJ2-5,TRBD2,TRBV7-7,TGTGCCAGCAGCTTAGCCCGGACTAGCGGGGGGGGAGAGACCCAGTACTTC,CASSLARTSGGGETQYF
few,TRBJ2-7,.,TRBV4-3,TGCGCCAGCAGCCAAGATCTCCCTCGCGGCTTTCCCCTCTACGAGCAGTACTTC,CASSQDLPRGFPLYEQYF
.,TRBJ2-7,.,TRBV4-1,TGCGCCAGCAGCCAAGAGGCCAGGGGCTACGAGCAGTACTTC,CASSQEARGYEQYF
.,TRBJ1-5,.,TRBV6-5,TGTGCCAGCAGTCCCAGGGACTATAGCAATCAGCCCCAGCATTTT,CASSPRDYSNQPQHF
.,TRBJ2-1,TRBD2,TRBV9,TGTGCCAGCAGCGTCTGGACTAGCGGGGGGGGGAAAGGTGAGCAGTTCTTC,CASSVWTSGGGKGEQFF
.,TRBJ2-5,.,TRBV2,TGTGCCAGCAGCGACACAGAAGAGACCCAGTACTTC,CASSDTEETQYF
.,TRBJ1-6,.,TRBV6-5,TGTGCCAGCAGTTACTCGATCTCCCTGGGAGGCTCACCCCTCCACTTT,CASSYSISLGGSPLHF
.,TRBJ1-5,.,TRBV5-6,TGTGCCAGCAGCTTAGGCAGAGTTAATCAGCCCCAGCATTTT,CASSLGRVNQPQHF
.,TRBJ1-3,.,TRBV6-5,TGTGCCAGCAGTTACCGCAGAGGGGGATCTGGAAACACCATATATTTT,CASSYRRGGSGNTIYF
few,TRBJ2-7,TRBD1,TRBV6-1,TGTGCCAGCAGATCGACAGGGGTAGCCCTCGAGCAGTACTTC,CASRSTGVALEQYF
few,TRBJ1-2,TRBD1,TRBV7-6,TGTGCCAGCAGCACAACAGGGGGTGGGTCTGGCTACACCTTC,CASSTTGGGSGYTF
.,TRBJ2-3,.,TRBV5-4,TGTGCCAGCAGCTTTGGCGCCAACACAGATACGCAGTATTTT,CASSFGANTDTQYF
.,TRBJ1-6,.,TRBV27,TGTGCCAGCAGTTTGGGCAGAAATAATTCACCCCTCCACTTT,CASSLGRNNSPLHF
many,TRBJ1-5,.,TRBV7-2,TGTGCCAGCAGCTTAGATCGAGGGCCCCAGCATTTT,CASSLDRGPQHF
many,TRBJ1-5,TRBD1,TRBV7-6,TGTGCCAGCAGCTCCACCTTGGGACAGGGTTCTTTTGGCAATCAGCCCCAGCATTTT,CASSSTLGQGSFGNQPQHF
few,TRBJ2-1,.,TRBV20-1,TGCAGTGCTCCCGGCCAGTACAGGGATGGTTACAATGAGCAGTTCTTC,CSAPGQYRDGYNEQFF